This TCR beta chain was found in a study of cytomegalovirus exposure and HLA in healthy donors. Study-wide context: Early release data held some 80 million unique TCRs from HLA-typed donors.

This CDR3 is built from 17 residues. The J segment lost 1 base and the V segment lost 5 bases, leaving 12 bases of the junction unmatched. Germline V gives CDR1 SGHRS, CDR2 YFSETQ. In its sample, this clone was seen a few times. The PCR had 60 Vbeta and 13 Jbeta primers. Original methodology: Among the unique TCR beta chains that a later analysis counted, around 82 million in all, 10 million to 13 million were shared. Here immunoSEQ multiplex PCR was the method, and the copy in TCRdb shows in-frame clones only, minus some. V, J and clone size derive from that table, while D and trimming were established from the DNA sequence. In the table there are about 170,000 clones, around 86% of which are singletons.

The receptor's source is a girl aged 2-10 years in good health and CMV-seropositive. The chain couples TRBV5-1 to TRBJ2-7; TRBD1 aligns across 10 bases. Sequencing was done on a sample of PBMCs. This CDR3 reads CASRGGGQGIGSYEQYF. The CDR3 DNA is TGCGCCAGCAGGGGAGGGGGACAGGGGATCGGGTCCTACGAGCAGTACTTC.